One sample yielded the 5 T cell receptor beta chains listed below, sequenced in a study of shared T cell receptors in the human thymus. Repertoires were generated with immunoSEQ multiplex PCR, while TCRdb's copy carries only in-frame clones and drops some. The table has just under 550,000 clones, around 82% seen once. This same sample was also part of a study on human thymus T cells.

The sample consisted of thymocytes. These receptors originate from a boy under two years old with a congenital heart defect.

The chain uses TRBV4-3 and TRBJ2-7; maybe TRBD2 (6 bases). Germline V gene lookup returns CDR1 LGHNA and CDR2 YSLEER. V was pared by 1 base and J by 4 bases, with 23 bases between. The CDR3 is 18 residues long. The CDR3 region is CASSQAYFGREGSYEQYF. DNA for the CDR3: TGCGCCAGCAGCCAAGCCTACTTTGGGCGGGAAGGCTCTTACGAGCAGTACTTC.

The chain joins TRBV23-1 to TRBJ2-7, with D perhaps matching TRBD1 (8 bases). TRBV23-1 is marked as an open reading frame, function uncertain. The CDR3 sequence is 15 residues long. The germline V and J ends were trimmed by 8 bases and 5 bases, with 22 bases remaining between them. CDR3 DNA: TGCGCCAGCTGGGAGGGGAGACAGGGGACCGACGAGCAGTACTTC. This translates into CASWEGRQGTDEQYF.

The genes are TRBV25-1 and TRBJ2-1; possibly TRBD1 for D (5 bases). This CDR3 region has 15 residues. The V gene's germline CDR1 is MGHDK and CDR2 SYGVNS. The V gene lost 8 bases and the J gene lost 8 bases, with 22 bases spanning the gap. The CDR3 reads CASLPLGPPNYEQFF. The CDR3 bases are TGTGCCAGCCTCCCTCTGGGGCCCCCCAATTATGAGCAGTTCTTC.

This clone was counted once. The CDR3 spells CASSLGDMNTEAFF. The CDR3 DNA sequence: TGTGCCAGCAGCTTAGGGGACATGAACACTGAAGCTTTCTTT. V and J are TRBV7-2 and TRBJ1-1; TRBD1 is a possible D gene (6 bases). The CDR3 is made up of 14 amino acids. The ends were cut back, 1 base at V and 0 bases at J, with 6 bases in the middle. Germline CDR1 is SGHTA and CDR2 is FQGNSA.

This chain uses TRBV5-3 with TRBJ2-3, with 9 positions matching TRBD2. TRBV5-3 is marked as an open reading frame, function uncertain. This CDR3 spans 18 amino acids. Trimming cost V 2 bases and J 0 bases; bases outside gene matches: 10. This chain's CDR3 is CARSFNSREGPSTDTQYF. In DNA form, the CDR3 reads TGTGCCAGAAGCTTCAATTCGCGGGAGGGCCCTAGCACAGATACGCAGTATTTT.